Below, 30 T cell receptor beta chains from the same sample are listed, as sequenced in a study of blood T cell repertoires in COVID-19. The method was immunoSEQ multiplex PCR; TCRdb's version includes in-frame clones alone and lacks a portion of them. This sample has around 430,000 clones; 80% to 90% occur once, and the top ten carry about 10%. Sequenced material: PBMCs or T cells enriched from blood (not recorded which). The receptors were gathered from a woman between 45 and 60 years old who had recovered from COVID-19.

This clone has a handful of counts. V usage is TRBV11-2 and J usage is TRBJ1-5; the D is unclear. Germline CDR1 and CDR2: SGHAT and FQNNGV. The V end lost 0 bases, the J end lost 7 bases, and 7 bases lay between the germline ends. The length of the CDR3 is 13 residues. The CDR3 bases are TGTGCCAGCAGCTTAGAGGCGGGACAGCCCCAGCATTTT. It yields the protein CASSLEAGQPQHF.

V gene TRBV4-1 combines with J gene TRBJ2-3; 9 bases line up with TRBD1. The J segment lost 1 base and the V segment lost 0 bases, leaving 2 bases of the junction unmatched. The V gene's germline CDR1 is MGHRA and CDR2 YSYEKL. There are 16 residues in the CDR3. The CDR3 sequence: CASSQERTGGTDTQYF. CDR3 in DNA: TGCGCCAGCAGCCAAGAGAGGACAGGGGGCACAGATACGCAGTATTTT.

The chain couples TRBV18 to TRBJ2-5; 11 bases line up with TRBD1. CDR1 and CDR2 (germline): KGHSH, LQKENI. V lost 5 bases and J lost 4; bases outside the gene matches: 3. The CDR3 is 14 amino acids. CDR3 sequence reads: CASSYGQGAETQYF. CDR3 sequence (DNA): TGTGCCAGCTCATACGGACAGGGGGCAGAGACCCAGTACTTC. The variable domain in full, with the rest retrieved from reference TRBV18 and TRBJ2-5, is NAGVMQNPRHLVRRRGQEARLRCSPMKGHSHVYWYRQLPEEGLKFMVYLQKENIIDESGMPKERFSAEFPKEGPSILRIQQVVRGDSAAYFCASSYGQGAETQYFGPGTRLLVL.

CDR3 nucleotide sequence: TGTGCCAGCAGCTTGATTCTACAGAAAGCTTTCTTT. The encoded protein is CASSLILQKAFF. V and J are TRBV7-9 and TRBJ1-1; D uncertain. In germline, CDR1 is SEHNR, CDR2 FQNEAQ (reference sequence). Trimming cost V 3 bases and J 9 bases, with 11 bases left between them. The CDR3 is 12 residues long.

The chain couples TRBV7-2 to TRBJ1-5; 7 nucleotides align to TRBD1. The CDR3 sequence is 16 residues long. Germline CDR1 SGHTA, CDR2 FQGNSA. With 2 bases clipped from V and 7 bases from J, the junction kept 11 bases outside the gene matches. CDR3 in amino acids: CASSLSWGQFDQPQHF. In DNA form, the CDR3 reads TGTGCCAGCAGCTTAAGTTGGGGACAGTTTGACCAGCCCCAGCATTTT.

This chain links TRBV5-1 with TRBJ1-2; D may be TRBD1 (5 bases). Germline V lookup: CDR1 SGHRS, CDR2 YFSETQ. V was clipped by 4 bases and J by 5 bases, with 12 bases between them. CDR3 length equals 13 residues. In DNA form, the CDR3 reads TGCGCCAGCAGCCCTGACAGTCGGTATGGCTACACCTTC. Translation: CASSPDSRYGYTF.

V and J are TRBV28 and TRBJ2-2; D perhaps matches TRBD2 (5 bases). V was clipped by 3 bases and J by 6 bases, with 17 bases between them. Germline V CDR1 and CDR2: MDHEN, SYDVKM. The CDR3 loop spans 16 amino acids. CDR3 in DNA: TGTGCCAGCAGTTTCTTTCGGGATCAACCCCCCGGGGAGCTGTTTTTT. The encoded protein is CASSFFRDQPPGELFF.

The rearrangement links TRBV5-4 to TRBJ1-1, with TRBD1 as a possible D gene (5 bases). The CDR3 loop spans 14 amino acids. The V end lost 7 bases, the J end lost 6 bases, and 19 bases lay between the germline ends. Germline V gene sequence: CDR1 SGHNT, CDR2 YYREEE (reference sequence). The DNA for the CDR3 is TGTGCCAGCGGCTACCCGTCAGCAGGGTCTGAAGCTTTCTTT. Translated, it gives CASGYPSAGSEAFF.

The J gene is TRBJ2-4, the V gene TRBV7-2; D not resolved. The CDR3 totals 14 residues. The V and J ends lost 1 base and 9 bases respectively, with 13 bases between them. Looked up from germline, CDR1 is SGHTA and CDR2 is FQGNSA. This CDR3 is CASSLGRLSVIQYF. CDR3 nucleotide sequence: TGTGCCAGCAGCTTAGGACGACTGTCGGTCATTCAGTACTTC.

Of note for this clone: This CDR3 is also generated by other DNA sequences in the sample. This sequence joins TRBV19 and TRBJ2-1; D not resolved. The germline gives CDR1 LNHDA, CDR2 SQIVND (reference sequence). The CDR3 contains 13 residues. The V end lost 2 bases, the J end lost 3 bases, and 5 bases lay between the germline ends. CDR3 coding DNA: TGTGCCAGTAGTATAAGAGGCTACAATGAGCAGTTCTTC. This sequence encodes CASSIRGYNEQFF.

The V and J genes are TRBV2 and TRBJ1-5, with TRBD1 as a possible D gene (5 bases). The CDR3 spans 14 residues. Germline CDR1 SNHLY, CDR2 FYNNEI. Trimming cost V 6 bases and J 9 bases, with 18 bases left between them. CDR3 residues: CASREGRDWRPQHF. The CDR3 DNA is TGTGCCAGCAGAGAGGGACGGGACTGGCGGCCCCAGCATTTT.

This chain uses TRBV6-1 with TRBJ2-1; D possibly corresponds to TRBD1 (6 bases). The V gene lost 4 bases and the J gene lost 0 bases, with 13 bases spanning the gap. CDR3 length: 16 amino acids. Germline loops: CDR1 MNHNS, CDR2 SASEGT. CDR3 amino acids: CASSGRQALSYNEQFF. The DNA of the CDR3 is TGTGCCAGCAGTGGCAGACAGGCACTCTCCTACAATGAGCAGTTCTTC.

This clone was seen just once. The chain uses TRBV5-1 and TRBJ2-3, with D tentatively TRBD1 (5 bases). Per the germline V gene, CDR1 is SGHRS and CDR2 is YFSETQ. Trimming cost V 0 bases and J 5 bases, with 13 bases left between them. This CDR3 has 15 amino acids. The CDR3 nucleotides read TGCGCCAGCAGCTTGGTTATCCAGGGCCAAGATACGCAGTATTTT. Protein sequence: CASSLVIQGQDTQYF.

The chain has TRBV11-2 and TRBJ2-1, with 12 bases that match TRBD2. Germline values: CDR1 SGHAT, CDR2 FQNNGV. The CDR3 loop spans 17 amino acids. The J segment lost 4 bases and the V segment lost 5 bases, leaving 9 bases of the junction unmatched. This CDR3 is CASSATTSGGSYNEQFF. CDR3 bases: TGTGCCAGCAGCGCGACGACTAGCGGGGGTTCATACAATGAGCAGTTCTTC.

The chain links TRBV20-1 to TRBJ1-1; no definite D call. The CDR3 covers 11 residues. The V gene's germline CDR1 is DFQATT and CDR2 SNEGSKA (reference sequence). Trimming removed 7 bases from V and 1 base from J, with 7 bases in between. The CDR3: CSGTPNTEAFF. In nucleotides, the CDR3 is TGCAGTGGAACTCCGAACACTGAAGCTTTCTTT.

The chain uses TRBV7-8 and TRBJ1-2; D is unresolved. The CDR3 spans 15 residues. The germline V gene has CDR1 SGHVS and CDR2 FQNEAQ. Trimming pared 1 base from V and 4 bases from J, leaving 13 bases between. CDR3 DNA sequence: TGTGCCAGCAGCTTAGACAGTAACAAGATCTATGGCTACACCTTC. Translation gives CASSLDSNKIYGYTF. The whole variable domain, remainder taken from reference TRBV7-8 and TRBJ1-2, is GAGVSQSPRYKVAKRGQDVALRCDPISGHVSLFWYQQALGQGPEFLTYFQNEAQLDKSGLPSDRFFAERPEGSVSTLKIQRTQQEDSAVYLCASSLDSNKIYGYTFGSGTRLTVV.

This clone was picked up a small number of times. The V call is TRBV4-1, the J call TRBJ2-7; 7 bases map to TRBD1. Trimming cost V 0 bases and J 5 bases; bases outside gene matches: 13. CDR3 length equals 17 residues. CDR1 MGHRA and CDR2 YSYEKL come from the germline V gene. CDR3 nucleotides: TGCGCCAGCAGCCAAGATCCCCTGACAGGGAAGCAAAACGAGCAGTACTTC. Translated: CASSQDPLTGKQNEQYF.

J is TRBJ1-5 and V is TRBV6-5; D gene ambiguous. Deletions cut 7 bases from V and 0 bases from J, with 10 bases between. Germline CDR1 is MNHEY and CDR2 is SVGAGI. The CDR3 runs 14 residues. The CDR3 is CASTTPGSNQPQHF. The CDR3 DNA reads TGTGCCAGCACCACCCCAGGTAGCAATCAGCCCCAGCATTTT.

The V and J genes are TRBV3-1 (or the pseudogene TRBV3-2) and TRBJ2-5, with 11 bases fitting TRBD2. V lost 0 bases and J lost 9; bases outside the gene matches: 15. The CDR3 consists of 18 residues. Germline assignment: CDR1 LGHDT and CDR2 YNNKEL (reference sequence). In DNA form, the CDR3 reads TGTGCCAGCAGCCAAGATTTGATAGCGGGGGGGCCGGTTGGGTCCCAGTACTTC. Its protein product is CASSQDLIAGGPVGSQYF.

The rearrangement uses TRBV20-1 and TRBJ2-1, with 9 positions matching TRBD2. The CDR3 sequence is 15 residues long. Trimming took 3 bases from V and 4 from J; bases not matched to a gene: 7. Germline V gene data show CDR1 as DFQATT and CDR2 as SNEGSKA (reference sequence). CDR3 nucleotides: TGCAGTGCTAGTAAGGCGGGGGGGATTTACAATGAGCAGTTCTTC. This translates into CSASKAGGIYNEQFF.

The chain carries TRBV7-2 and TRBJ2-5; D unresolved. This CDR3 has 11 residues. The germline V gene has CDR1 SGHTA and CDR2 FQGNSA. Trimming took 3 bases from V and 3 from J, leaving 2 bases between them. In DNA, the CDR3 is TGTGCCAGCAGCTTTAAAGAGACCCAGTACTTC. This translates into CASSFKETQYF.

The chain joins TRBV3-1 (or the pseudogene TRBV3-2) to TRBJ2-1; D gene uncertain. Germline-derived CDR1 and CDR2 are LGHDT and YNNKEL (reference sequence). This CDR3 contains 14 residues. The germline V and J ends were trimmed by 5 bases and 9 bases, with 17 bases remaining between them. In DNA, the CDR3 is TGTGCCAGCAGCTCGCTTTTGGTTACAAGTGAGCAGTTCTTC. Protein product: CASSSLLVTSEQFF.

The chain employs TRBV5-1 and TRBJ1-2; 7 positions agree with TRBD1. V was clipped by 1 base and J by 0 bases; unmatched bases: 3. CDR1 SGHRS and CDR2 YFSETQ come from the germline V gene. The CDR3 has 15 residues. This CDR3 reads CASSLQGTANYGYTF. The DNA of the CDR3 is TGCGCCAGCAGCTTGCAGGGGACAGCTAACTATGGCTACACCTTC.

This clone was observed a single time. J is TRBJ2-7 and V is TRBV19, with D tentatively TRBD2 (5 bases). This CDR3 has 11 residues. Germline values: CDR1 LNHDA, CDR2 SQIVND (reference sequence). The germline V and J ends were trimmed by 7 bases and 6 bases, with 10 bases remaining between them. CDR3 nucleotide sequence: TGTGCCAGTAATACGGGATCCGAGCAGTACTTC. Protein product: CASNTGSEQYF.

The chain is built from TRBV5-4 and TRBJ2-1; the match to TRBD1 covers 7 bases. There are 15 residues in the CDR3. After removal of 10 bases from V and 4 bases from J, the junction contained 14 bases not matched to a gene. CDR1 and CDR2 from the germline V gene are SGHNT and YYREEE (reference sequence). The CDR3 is CAGVSEGAPYNEQFF. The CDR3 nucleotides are TGTGCCGGAGTAAGTGAGGGGGCCCCTTACAATGAGCAGTTCTTC.

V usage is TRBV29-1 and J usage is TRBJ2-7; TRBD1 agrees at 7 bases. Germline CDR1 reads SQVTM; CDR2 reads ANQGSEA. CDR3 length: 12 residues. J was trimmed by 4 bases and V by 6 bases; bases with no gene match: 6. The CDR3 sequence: CSVRDRAYEQYF. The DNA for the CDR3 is TGCAGCGTACGAGACAGGGCATACGAGCAGTACTTC.

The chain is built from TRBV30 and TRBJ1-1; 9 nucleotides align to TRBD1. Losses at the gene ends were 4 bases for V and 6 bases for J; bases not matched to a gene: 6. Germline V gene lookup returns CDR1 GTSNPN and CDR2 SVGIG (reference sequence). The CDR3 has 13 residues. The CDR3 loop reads CAWTQDRGAEAFF. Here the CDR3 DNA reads TGTGCCTGGACCCAGGACAGGGGCGCTGAAGCTTTCTTT.

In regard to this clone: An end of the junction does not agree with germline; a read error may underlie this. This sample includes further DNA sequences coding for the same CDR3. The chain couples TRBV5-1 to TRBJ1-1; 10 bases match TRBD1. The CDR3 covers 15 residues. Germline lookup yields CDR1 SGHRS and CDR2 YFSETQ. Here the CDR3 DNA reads TGCGCCAGCAGCCTTAGTGACAGGGGGCGAACTGAAGCTTTCTTC. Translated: CASSLSDRGRTEAFF. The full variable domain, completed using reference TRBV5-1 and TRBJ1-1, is KAGVTQTPRYLIKTRGQQVTLSCSPISGHRSVSWYQQTPGQGLQFLFEYFSETQRNKGNFPGRFSGRQFSNSRSEMNVSTLELGDSALYLCASSLSDRGRTEAFFGQGTRLTVV.

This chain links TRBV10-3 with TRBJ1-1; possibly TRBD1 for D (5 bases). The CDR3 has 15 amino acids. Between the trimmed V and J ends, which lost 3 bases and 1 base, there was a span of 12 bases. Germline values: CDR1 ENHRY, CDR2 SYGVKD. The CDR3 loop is CAISDWAGPNTEAFF. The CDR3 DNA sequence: TGTGCCATCAGTGATTGGGCAGGGCCGAACACTGAAGCTTTCTTT.

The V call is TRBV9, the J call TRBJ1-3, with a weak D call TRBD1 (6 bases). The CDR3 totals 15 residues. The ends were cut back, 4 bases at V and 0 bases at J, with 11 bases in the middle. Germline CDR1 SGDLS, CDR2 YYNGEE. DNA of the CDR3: TGTGCCAGCAGCCCACCACAGGGCTCTGGAAACACCATATATTTT. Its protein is CASSPPQGSGNTIYF.